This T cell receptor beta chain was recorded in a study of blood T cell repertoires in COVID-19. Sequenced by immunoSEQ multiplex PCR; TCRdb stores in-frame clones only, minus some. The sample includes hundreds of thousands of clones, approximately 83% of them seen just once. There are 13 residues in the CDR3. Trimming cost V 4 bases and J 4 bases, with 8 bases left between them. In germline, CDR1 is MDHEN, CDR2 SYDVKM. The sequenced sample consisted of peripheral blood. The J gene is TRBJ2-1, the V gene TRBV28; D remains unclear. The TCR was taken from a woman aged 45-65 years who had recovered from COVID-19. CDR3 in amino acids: CASSSDKYNEQFF. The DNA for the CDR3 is TGTGCCAGCAGTTCCGACAAGTACAATGAGCAGTTCTTC.